This T cell receptor beta chain emerged from a study of T-cell memory formation after mild COVID-19. Whole-study context: TCR clusters were largely donor specific.

This clonotype has more than one count but fewer than ten. Its target is unknown. Study results and limitations: Clones contracting over day 15 to 85 were CD4/CD8 balanced, with later expanders leaning CD4+. Nothing showed for sure that second-wave clones peaking on day 37 were SARS-CoV-2 specific.

Constant-segment primers and 5'RACE yielded cDNA libraries for TCR alpha and TCR beta, each carrying sample barcodes and UMIs. MiXCR was run by TCRdb on the 5' RACE reads, yielding one entry per CDR3 protein. The sample consists of 350,000 to 550,000 distinct CDR3 sequences, roughly 18% of them appearing once. Sample: PBMCs or a T cell subset sorted from them (not recorded which). This sequence was found in a man aged 18 to 29 who had mild COVID-19 (a few samples of this study predate the infection). Cell type and time point are not known.

CDR3 DNA: TGTGCCAGCAGCTTAGATGGTATGGCCACAGATACGCAGTATTTT. Encoded protein: CASSLDGMATDTQYF. The V call is TRBV11-3, the J call TRBJ2-3; D gene uncertain. V was pared by 0 bases and J by 2 bases, with 9 bases between. Germline V gives CDR1 SGHNT, CDR2 YENEEA. This CDR3 spans 15 amino acids.